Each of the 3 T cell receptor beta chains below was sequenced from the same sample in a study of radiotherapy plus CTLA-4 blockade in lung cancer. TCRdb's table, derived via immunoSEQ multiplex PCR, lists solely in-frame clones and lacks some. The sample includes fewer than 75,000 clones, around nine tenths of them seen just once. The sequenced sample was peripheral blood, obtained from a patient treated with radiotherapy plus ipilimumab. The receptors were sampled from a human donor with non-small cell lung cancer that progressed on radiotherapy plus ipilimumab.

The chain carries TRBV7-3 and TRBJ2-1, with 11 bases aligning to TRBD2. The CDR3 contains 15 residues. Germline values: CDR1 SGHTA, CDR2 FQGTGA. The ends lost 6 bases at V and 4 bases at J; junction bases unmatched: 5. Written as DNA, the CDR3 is TGTGCCAGCAGTTCGACTAGCGGGAATTACAATGAGCAGTTCTTC. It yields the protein CASSSTSGNYNEQFF.

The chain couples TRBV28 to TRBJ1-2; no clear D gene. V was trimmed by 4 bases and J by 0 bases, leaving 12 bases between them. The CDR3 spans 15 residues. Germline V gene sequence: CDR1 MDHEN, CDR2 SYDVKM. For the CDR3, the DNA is TGTGCCAGCAGTTCTGCGGACGCGACTAACTATGGCTACACCTTC. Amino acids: CASSSADATNYGYTF.

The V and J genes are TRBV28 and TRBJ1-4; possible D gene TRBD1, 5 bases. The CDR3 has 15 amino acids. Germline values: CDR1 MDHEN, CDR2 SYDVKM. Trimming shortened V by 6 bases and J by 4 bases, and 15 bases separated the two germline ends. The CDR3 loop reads CASRGGGFSNEKLFF. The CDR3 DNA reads TGTGCCAGCAGGGGTGGGGGGTTTAGTAATGAAAAACTGTTTTTT. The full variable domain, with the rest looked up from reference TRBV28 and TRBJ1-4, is DVKVTQSSRYLVKRTGEKVFLECVQDMDHENMFWYRQDPGLGLRLIYFSYDVKMKEKGDIPEGYSVSREKKERFSLILESASTNQTSMYLCASRGGGFSNEKLFFGSGTQLSVL.